This T cell receptor beta chain comes out of a study of blood T cell repertoires in COVID-19. Per the authors' pipeline: The authors estimated nucleated cell counts from reference gene primer amplification. The assay was immunoSEQ multiplex PCR, and TCRdb's table has in-frame clones only and misses some. That table gives V, J and clone size, and the DNA gave D and trimming. The sample has over 130,000 clones; over 75% are singletons. Germline assignment: CDR1 SQVTM and CDR2 ANQGSEA. V was pared by 1 base and J by 3 bases, with 6 bases of the junction left unmatched. This CDR3 contains 14 residues. Sequencing used peripheral blood. This chain uses TRBV29-1 with TRBJ2-7, with 7 bases aligning to TRBD2. This receptor was taken from a man aged 50-60 years with acute or convalescent COVID-19. As DNA, the CDR3 is TGCAGCGTTGAAGGTCCCGCTAGCGGCTACGAGCAGTACTTC. It yields the protein CSVEGPASGYEQYF.